This TCR beta chain was identified in a study of shared clonotypes between healthy human individuals. Original handling: ImmunoSEQ gave junction-only sequences without quality scores, so filtering differed. Clones were read by immunoSEQ multiplex PCR, and TCRdb kept only the in-frame ones, dropping some. That table supplies the V and J calls and clone size; D and trimming were determined from the DNA. The data contain 2.5 million or so clones, more than 90% of them singletons. Notes on the study in general: What naive subsets generally showed was a larger estimated richness than memory subsets showed.

V lost 3 bases, J lost 4 bases, and 12 bases lay in between. Germline-derived CDR1 and CDR2 are KGHSH and LQKENI. The CDR3 has 14 amino acids. This clone appeared a single time. Its antigen is currently unknown. The study enrolled healthy HIV-negative adults without recent acute infections or vaccinations as donors. This clonotype originated in a man between 18 and 35 years old in good health. Sequences were obtained from naive CD4+ T cells sorted from blood. Subset of the sample: CD45RA+ positively selected. This chain links TRBV18 with TRBJ2-5, with D tentatively TRBD2 (5 bases). CDR3 region: CASSPSTSRETQYF. The DNA for the CDR3 is TGTGCCAGCTCACCTAGTACTAGTCGAGAGACCCAGTACTTC.